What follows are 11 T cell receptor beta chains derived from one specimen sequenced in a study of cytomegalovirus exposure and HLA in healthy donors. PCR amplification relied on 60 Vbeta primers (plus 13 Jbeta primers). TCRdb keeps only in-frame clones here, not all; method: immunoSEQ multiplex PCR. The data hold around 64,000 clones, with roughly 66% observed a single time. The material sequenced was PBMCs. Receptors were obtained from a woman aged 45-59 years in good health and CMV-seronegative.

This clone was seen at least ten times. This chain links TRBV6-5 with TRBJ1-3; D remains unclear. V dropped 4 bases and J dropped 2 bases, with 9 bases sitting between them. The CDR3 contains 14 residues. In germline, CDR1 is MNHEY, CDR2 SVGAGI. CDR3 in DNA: TGTGCCAGCAGTTTGGTCAGAACTGGAAACACCATATATTTT. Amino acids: CASSLVRTGNTIYF.

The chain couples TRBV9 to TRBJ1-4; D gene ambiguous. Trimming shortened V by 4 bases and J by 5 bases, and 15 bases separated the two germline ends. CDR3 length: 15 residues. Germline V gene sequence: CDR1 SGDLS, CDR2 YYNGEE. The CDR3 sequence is CASSSGGSRNEKLFF. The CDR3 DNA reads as TGTGCCAGCAGCTCCGGAGGGTCCAGGAATGAAAAACTGTTTTTT. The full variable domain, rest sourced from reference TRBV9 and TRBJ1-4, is DSGVTQTPKHLITATGQRVTLRCSPRSGDLSVYWYQQSLDQGLQFLIQYYNGEERAKGNILERFSAQQFPDLHSELNLSSLELGDSALYFCASSSGGSRNEKLFFGSGTQLSVL.

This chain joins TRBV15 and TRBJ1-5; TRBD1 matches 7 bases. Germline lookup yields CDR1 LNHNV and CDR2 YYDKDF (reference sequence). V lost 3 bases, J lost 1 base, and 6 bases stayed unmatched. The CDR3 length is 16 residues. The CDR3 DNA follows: TGTGCCACCAGCAGGAGGGCAGGGGGAAGCAATCAGCCCCAGCATTTT. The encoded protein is CATSRRAGGSNQPQHF.

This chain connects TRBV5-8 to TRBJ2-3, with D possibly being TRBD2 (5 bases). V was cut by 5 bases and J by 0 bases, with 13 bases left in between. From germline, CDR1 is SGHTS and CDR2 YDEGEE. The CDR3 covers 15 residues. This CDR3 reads CASSRTGGSTDTQYF. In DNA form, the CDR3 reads TGTGCCAGCAGTCGAACTGGCGGGAGCACAGATACGCAGTATTTT.

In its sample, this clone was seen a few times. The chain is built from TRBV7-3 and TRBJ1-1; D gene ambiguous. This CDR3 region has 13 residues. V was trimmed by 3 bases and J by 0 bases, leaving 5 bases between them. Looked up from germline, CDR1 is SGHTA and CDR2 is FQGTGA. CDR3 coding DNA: TGTGCCAGCAGCTTGCAGGTGAACACTGAAGCTTTCTTT. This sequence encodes CASSLQVNTEAFF.

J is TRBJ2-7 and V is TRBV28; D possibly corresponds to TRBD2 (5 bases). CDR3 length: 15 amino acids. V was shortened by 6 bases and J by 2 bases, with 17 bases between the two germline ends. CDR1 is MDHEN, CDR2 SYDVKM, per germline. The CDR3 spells CASRPGVAQPYEQYF. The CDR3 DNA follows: TGTGCCAGCAGACCCGGAGTAGCGCAACCCTACGAGCAGTACTTC.

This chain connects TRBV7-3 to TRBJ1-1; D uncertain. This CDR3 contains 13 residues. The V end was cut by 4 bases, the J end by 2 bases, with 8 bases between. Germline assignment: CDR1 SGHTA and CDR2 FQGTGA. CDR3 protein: CASSSSFNTEAFF. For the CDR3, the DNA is TGTGCCAGCAGCTCCTCTTTCAACACTGAAGCTTTCTTT.

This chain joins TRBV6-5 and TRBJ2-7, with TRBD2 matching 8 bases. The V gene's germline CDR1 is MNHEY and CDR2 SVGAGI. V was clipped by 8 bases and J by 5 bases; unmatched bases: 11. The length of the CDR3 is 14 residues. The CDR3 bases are TGTGCCAGCTCTTCGGGGGGGGCGCGACACGAGCAGTACTTC. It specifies CASSSGGARHEQYF.

CDR3 nucleotides: TGTGCCAGCAGTGAAGGAGCTAGCGGGATCAATGAGCAGTTCTTC. Its protein product is CASSEGASGINEQFF. The rearrangement links TRBV2 to TRBJ2-1; 9 bases are shared with TRBD2. The CDR3 runs to 15 residues. Trimming took 1 base from V and 6 from J; bases not matched to a gene: 4. Germline V CDR1 and CDR2: SNHLY, FYNNEI. Using reference TRBV2 and TRBJ2-1 for the parts outside the CDR3, the full variable domain is EPEVTQTPSHQVTQMGQEVILRCVPISNHLYFYWYRQILGQKVEFLVSFYNNEISEKSEIFDDQFSVERPDGSNFTLKIRSTKLEDSAMYFCASSEGASGINEQFFGPGTRLTVL.

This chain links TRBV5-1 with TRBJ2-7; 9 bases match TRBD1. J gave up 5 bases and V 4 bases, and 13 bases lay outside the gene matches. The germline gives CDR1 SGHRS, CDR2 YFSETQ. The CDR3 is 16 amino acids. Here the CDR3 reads CASSPRRTGDVDEQYF. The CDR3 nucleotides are TGCGCCAGCAGCCCACGCAGGACAGGGGACGTGGACGAGCAGTACTTC. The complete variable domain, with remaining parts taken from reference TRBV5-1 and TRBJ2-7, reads KAGVTQTPRYLIKTRGQQVTLSCSPISGHRSVSWYQQTPGQGLQFLFEYFSETQRNKGNFPGRFSGRQFSNSRSEMNVSTLELGDSALYLCASSPRRTGDVDEQYFGPGTRLTVT.

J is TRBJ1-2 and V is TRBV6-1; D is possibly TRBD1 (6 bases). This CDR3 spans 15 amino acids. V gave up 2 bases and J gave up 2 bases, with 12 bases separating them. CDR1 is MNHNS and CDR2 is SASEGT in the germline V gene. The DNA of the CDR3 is TGTGCCAGCAGTGAATGGTTAGGGACAAACTATGGCTACACCTTC. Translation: CASSEWLGTNYGYTF.